Reported below is one T cell receptor beta chain. Its specificity is unknown. The CDR3 is made up of 17 amino acids. Germline-derived CDR1 and CDR2 are MDHEN and SYDVKM. J gave up 1 base and V 6 bases, and 10 bases lay outside the gene matches. These data originate in a study of OX40 agonist ivuxolimab in advanced cancers. Study context: Previous treatment with anti-PD-1, anti-PD-L1 or anti-CTLA-4 therapy was allowed; 35% to 50% had received some. Study results and limitations: It was also the case that some nonresponders had low normalized T-cell clonal expansion. By week 6 at 0.1 to 3.0 mg/kg, blood CD4+ and CD8+ T cells had expanded clonally.

TCRdb keeps only in-frame clones here, not all; method: immunoSEQ multiplex PCR. The sample consists of about 47,000 clones, approximately 80% of them appearing once. The rearrangement uses TRBV28 and TRBJ2-1; 9 bases agree with TRBD2. The clonotype originates from an adult with an advanced solid tumor such as melanoma, head and neck, liver or kidney cancer. This specimen was CD4+ or CD8+ T cells sorted from blood, taken in a trial of the OX40 agonist ivuxolimab. CDR3 DNA sequence: TGTGCCAGCAGCTCTCCAATTCTAGCGGGGTCCTACAATGAGCAGTTCTTC. Translating it yields CASSSPILAGSYNEQFF. Full variable domain (remainder filled in from reference TRBV28 and TRBJ2-1): DVKVTQSSRYLVKRTGEKVFLECVQDMDHENMFWYRQDPGLGLRLIYFSYDVKMKEKGDIPEGYSVSREKKERFSLILESASTNQTSMYLCASSSPILAGSYNEQFFGPGTRLTVL.